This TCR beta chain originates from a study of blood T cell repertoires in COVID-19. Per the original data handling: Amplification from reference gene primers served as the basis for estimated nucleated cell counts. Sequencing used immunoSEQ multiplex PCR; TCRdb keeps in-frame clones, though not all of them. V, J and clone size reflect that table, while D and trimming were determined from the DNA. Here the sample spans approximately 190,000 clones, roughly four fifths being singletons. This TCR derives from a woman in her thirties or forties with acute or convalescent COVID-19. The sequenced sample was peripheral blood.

As DNA, the CDR3 is TGTGCCAGCAGCCGGACAGGGAATCAGCCCCAGCATTTT. Protein: CASSRTGNQPQHF. The chain combines TRBV11-1 with TRBJ1-5, with TRBD1 identical over 8 bases. Germline CDR1 SGHAT, CDR2 FQDESV (reference sequence). J lost 4 bases, V lost 5 bases, and 1 base had no gene match. The CDR3 is 13 amino acids.